This T cell receptor beta chain was identified during a study of long-term antiretroviral therapy in people with HIV. Whole-study results and caveats: Clones showing expansion before ART dominated the repertoire at all time points. Information on adherence, resistance and therapy changes was unavailable. Blood was collected between the mid-2000s and the late 2010s, possibly under older ART regimens.

Germline CDR1 is MGHRA and CDR2 is YSYEKL. V lost 1 base and J 0 bases, leaving 16 bases between the germline ends. The CDR3 is 18 residues long. About this clone: Antigen: not known.

The run of the v3.0 immunoSEQ assay was at survey level. The protocol was immunoSEQ multiplex PCR, while the TCRdb copy is restricted to in-frame clones and leaves out a portion. Of about 27,000 clones listed, around four fifths are singletons. A minimum of one pre-ART and two post-ART PBMC samples existed for each donor. This specimen consisted of unsorted PBMCs, obtained 0.8 years before starting antiretroviral therapy. The sequence was obtained from a man between 18 and 29 years old with HIV. The chain recombines TRBV4-1 with TRBJ2-1; D gene ambiguous. Here the CDR3 reads CASSQGLPGQSSYNEQFF. Written as DNA, the CDR3 is TGCGCCAGCAGCCAAGGGCTCCCGGGTCAGAGCTCCTACAATGAGCAGTTCTTC.